Here is one T cell receptor (beta chain) with its context. Its antigen is still unknown. This sample was taken from a study of cytomegalovirus exposure and HLA in healthy donors. Germline CDR1 MGHDK, CDR2 SYGVNS. Trimming pared 3 bases from V and 0 bases from J, leaving 3 bases between. This CDR3 comprises 13 residues. Overall study results and limits: TCR beta V segments were, for the most part, productive about 87% or about 30% of the time in an earlier analysis. Reportedly, HLA-A and HLA-B alleles of most subjects were accurately predicted from TCR beta. It was reported in a later analysis that an Asian-associated ancestry cluster showed fewer N-insertions than the 666-donor mean.

PCR employed 60 Vbeta and 13 Jbeta primers. Under the authors' procedure: A later analysis counted 65 million to 90 million unique TCR beta chains, around 10 million shared. Some clones are missing from TCRdb's copy, which holds only in-frame ones; the method was immunoSEQ multiplex PCR. V and J calls and clone size are those listed in that table; D and trimming were worked out from the DNA. The sample consists of some 140,000 clones, approximately 70% of them appearing once. The sample was PBMCs. The source of this sequence is a human donor in good health. The rearrangement uses TRBV25-1 and TRBJ1-3; D gene unclear. The CDR3 nucleotides read TGTGCCAGCAGTGAGAGCTCTGGAAACACCATATATTTT. Its protein is CASSESSGNTIYF.